This is a list of T cell receptor beta chains from one sample in a study of cytomegalovirus exposure and HLA in healthy donors. TCRdb's copy holds only in-frame clones and misses some; the assay was immunoSEQ multiplex PCR. The data hold 100,000 to 150,000 clones, with about 78% observed a single time. Input material: PBMCs. These TCRs come from a man aged 25-45 years in good health and CMV-seronegative. Both conserved end residues are part of each CDR3. The order of the fields is V gene, J gene, clone size, D gene, CDR3 protein, CDR3 DNA. The D gene is left open where the match is weak. Size tells how often a clone was seen (once, few, many) or the class of an expanded clone, and some rows leave it out.

v_call: TRBV5-1
j_call: TRBJ1-1
clone_size: few
d_call: .
cdr3_aa: CASTLAQNTEAFF
cdr3_nt: TGCGCCAGCACCCTAGCACAGAACACTGAAGCTTTCTTT

v_call: TRBV5-5
j_call: TRBJ2-1
clone_size: few
d_call: .
cdr3_aa: CASSLEFRNEQFF
cdr3_nt: TGTGCCAGCAGCTTGGAATTCCGCAATGAGCAGTTCTTC

v_call: TRBV19
j_call: TRBJ1-4
clone_size: .
d_call: .
cdr3_aa: CASSRGGNEKLFF
cdr3_nt: TGTGCCAGTAGCAGAGGGGGTAATGAAAAACTGTTTTTT

v_call: TRBV11-2
j_call: TRBJ1-2
clone_size: .
d_call: .
cdr3_aa: CASSDPGGRWGYTF
cdr3_nt: TGTGCCAGCAGCGACCCGGGGGGGCGGTGGGGCTACACCTTC

v_call: TRBV15
j_call: TRBJ1-1
clone_size: .
d_call: .
cdr3_aa: CARPIGEVGTEAFF
cdr3_nt: TGTGCCAGGCCGATAGGGGAGGTGGGCACTGAAGCTTTCTTT

v_call: TRBV5-4
j_call: TRBJ1-2
clone_size: .
d_call: TRBD1
cdr3_aa: CASSRDRRYGYTF
cdr3_nt: TGTGCCAGCAGCCGGGACAGACGCTATGGCTACACCTTC

v_call: TRBV7-8
j_call: TRBJ1-1
clone_size: .
d_call: .
cdr3_aa: CASSPRRSIFTEAFF
cdr3_nt: TGTGCCAGCAGCCCGAGGAGGAGTATCTTCACTGAAGCTTTCTTT

v_call: TRBV28
j_call: TRBJ2-7
clone_size: .
d_call: TRBD2
cdr3_aa: CASSPRAGGLYEQYF
cdr3_nt: TGTGCCAGCAGCCCACGAGCGGGGGGACTCTACGAGCAGTACTTC

v_call: TRBV19
j_call: TRBJ2-7
clone_size: once
d_call: .
cdr3_aa: CASSPRLTGFMGYEQYF
cdr3_nt: TGTGCCAGTAGTCCCCGGCTTACAGGGTTCATGGGCTACGAGCAGTACTTC

v_call: TRBV9
j_call: TRBJ1-1
clone_size: .
d_call: TRBD1
cdr3_aa: CASSVDRGRTEAFF
cdr3_nt: TGTGCCAGCAGCGTAGACAGGGGGCGGACTGAAGCTTTCTTT

v_call: TRBV19
j_call: TRBJ1-5
clone_size: once
d_call: .
cdr3_aa: CASSTEDSPYQPQHF
cdr3_nt: TGTGCCAGTAGTACCGAGGACAGTCCCTATCAGCCCCAGCATTTT

v_call: TRBV5-4
j_call: TRBJ2-7
clone_size: .
d_call: .
cdr3_aa: CASSLEYGGSPYEQYF
cdr3_nt: TGTGCCAGCAGCTTGGAGTATGGCGGATCCCCCTACGAGCAGTACTTC

v_call: TRBV30
j_call: TRBJ2-1
clone_size: .
d_call: .
cdr3_aa: CAWGGDNYNEQFF
cdr3_nt: TGTGCCTGGGGGGGGGACAACTACAATGAGCAGTTCTTC

v_call: TRBV7-9
j_call: TRBJ1-4
clone_size: .
d_call: .
cdr3_aa: CASSYEGGSNEKLFF
cdr3_nt: TGTGCCAGCAGCTACGAGGGGGGGAGTAATGAAAAACTGTTTTTT

v_call: TRBV6-6
j_call: TRBJ2-7
clone_size: few
d_call: .
cdr3_aa: CASSYASSYEQYF
cdr3_nt: TGTGCCAGCAGTTACGCCAGTTCCTACGAGCAGTACTTC

v_call: TRBV6-1
j_call: TRBJ1-2
clone_size: few
d_call: .
cdr3_aa: CASSRRDYGYTF
cdr3_nt: TGTGCCAGCTCCAGGCGGGACTATGGCTACACCTTC

v_call: TRBV7-9
j_call: TRBJ2-3
clone_size: .
d_call: .
cdr3_aa: CASSSLTALLEDTQYF
cdr3_nt: TGTGCCAGCAGCTCCCTTACCGCCCTCCTAGAAGATACGCAGTATTTT

v_call: TRBV30
j_call: TRBJ1-4
clone_size: .
d_call: .
cdr3_aa: CAWSVPQAGSREKLFF
cdr3_nt: TGTGCCTGGAGTGTACCTCAGGCAGGAAGCAGAGAAAAACTGTTTTTT

v_call: TRBV5-1
j_call: TRBJ2-7
clone_size: few
d_call: TRBD2
cdr3_aa: CASRTGTSSYEQYF
cdr3_nt: TGCGCCAGCAGAACCGGGACTAGCTCGTACGAGCAGTACTTC

v_call: TRBV28
j_call: TRBJ1-2
clone_size: .
d_call: TRBD1
cdr3_aa: CASGTGLYGYTF
cdr3_nt: TGTGCCAGCGGGACAGGGTTATATGGCTACACCTTC

v_call: TRBV10-3
j_call: TRBJ2-2
clone_size: .
d_call: .
cdr3_aa: CAINRGSGELFF
cdr3_nt: TGTGCCATCAATCGGGGGTCCGGGGAGCTGTTTTTT

v_call: TRBV5-8
j_call: TRBJ2-7
clone_size: .
d_call: TRBD1
cdr3_aa: CASSYRGPPYEQYF
cdr3_nt: TGTGCCAGCAGCTACAGGGGTCCCCCCTACGAGCAGTACTTC

v_call: TRBV18
j_call: TRBJ1-2
clone_size: .
d_call: .
cdr3_aa: CASSPTDSLLGGYTF
cdr3_nt: TGTGCCAGCTCACCAACGGACTCCCTTTTGGGTGGCTACACCTTC